This entry lists 9 T cell receptor beta chains sequenced from one sample in a study of cytomegalovirus exposure and HLA in healthy donors. PCR employed 60 Vbeta and 13 Jbeta primers. Assay: immunoSEQ multiplex PCR; the TCRdb copy retains only in-frame clones and omits some. The sample has 100,000 to 120,000 clones, more than 9.5% seen once; the top ten hold 16%. Material: PBMCs. Source of these receptors: a man aged 40-55 years in good health and CMV-seropositive.

This chain links TRBV19 with TRBJ2-7, with a weak D call TRBD1 (6 bases). CDR1 and CDR2 from the germline V gene are LNHDA and SQIVND (reference sequence). V lost 6 bases to trimming and J lost 3 bases, with 12 bases between them. The CDR3 runs 13 residues. The CDR3 reads CASRRQGSYEQYF. DNA of the CDR3: TGTGCCAGTAGAAGGCAGGGGAGCTACGAGCAGTACTTC.

The chain uses TRBV7-9 and TRBJ1-1, with D possibly matching TRBD1 (5 bases). Looked up from germline, CDR1 is SEHNR and CDR2 is FQNEAQ (reference sequence). V gave up 3 bases and J gave up 1 base, with 12 bases separating them. The CDR3 spans 15 residues. CDR3 protein: CASSLGGSKNTEAFF. CDR3 nucleotides: TGTGCCAGCAGCTTGGGGGGTAGCAAGAACACTGAAGCTTTCTTT. The variable domain in full, with the rest retrieved from reference TRBV7-9 and TRBJ1-1, is DTGVSQNPRHKITKRGQNVTFRCDPISEHNRLYWYRQTLGQGPEFLTYFQNEAQLEKSRLLSDRFSAERPKGSFSTLEIQRTEQGDSAMYLCASSLGGSKNTEAFFGQGTRLTVV.

This clone was counted only a few times. This chain links TRBV7-3 with TRBJ2-3, with 10 bases matching TRBD1. The CDR3 is made up of 14 amino acids. From germline, CDR1 is SGHTA and CDR2 FQGTGA. V shed 4 bases and J 5 bases; nucleotides not matched to a gene: 3. CDR3: CASSSDRGLDTQYF. In DNA, the CDR3 is TGTGCCAGCAGCTCAGACAGGGGGCTAGATACGCAGTATTTT. The complete variable domain, with remaining parts taken from reference TRBV7-3 and TRBJ2-3, reads GAGVSQTPSNKVTEKGKYVELRCDPISGHTALYWYRQSLGQGPEFLIYFQGTGAADDSGLPNDRFFAVRPEGSVSTLKIQRTERGDSAVYLCASSSDRGLDTQYFGPGTRLTVL.

The chain joins TRBV29-1 to TRBJ2-5; D not certain. The end of the DNA fits TRBJ2-7 better, so the J call may be wrong. The germline V gene has CDR1 SQVTM and CDR2 ANQGSEA. The CDR3 sequence is 10 residues long. The CDR3 bases are TGCAGCGTTAAAACCTACGAGCAGTACTTC. This gives the protein CSVKTYEQYF.

This clone was counted a few times. The gene calls are TRBV29-1 and TRBJ2-2; 11 bases fit TRBD1. The trim removed 4 bases at V and 6 bases at J, leaving 1 base unmatched. This CDR3 has 13 amino acids. CDR1 SQVTM and CDR2 ANQGSEA come from the germline V gene. CDR3 in amino acids: CSVGTGGAGELFF. The CDR3 nucleotides are TGCAGCGTTGGGACAGGGGGCGCCGGGGAGCTGTTTTTT.

The chain carries TRBV6-1 and TRBJ1-5; 8 bases fit TRBD1. Trimming took 5 bases from V and 2 from J; bases not matched to a gene: 8. The CDR3 is made up of 16 amino acids. CDR1 is MNHNS, CDR2 SASEGT, per germline. In DNA, the CDR3 is TGTGCCAGCAGTCAAGGACAGGGATCCGGCAATCAGCCCCAGCATTTT. Protein: CASSQGQGSGNQPQHF.

This clone was seen more than once but under ten times. The CDR3 DNA sequence: TGTGCCAGCAGAACCAGCCCCCTGCGAGGGACAGATACGCAGTATTTT. It specifies CASRTSPLRGTDTQYF. V gene TRBV11-2 combines with J gene TRBJ2-3; tentatively, D is TRBD2 (5 bases). Trimming cost V 6 bases and J 3 bases, with 19 bases left between them. There are 16 residues in the CDR3. CDR1 is SGHAT, CDR2 FQNNGV, per germline.

The chain links TRBV6-1 to TRBJ1-5, with D unclear. The V gene lost 5 bases and the J gene lost 0 bases, with 5 bases spanning the gap. Germline values: CDR1 MNHNS, CDR2 SASEGT. The CDR3 totals 13 residues. In DNA form, the CDR3 reads TGTGCCAGCAGTTTCTATAGCAATCAGCCCCAGCATTTT. Residues: CASSFYSNQPQHF.

The chain has TRBV7-2 and TRBJ1-5; D unresolved. V lost 1 base and J 6 bases, leaving 13 bases between the germline ends. The germline V gene has CDR1 SGHTA and CDR2 FQGNSA. CDR3 length: 15 amino acids. In nucleotides, the CDR3 is TGTGCCAGCAGCTTAGGGGAGTTTGGCGGTCAGCCCCAGCATTTT. Its translation: CASSLGEFGGQPQHF.